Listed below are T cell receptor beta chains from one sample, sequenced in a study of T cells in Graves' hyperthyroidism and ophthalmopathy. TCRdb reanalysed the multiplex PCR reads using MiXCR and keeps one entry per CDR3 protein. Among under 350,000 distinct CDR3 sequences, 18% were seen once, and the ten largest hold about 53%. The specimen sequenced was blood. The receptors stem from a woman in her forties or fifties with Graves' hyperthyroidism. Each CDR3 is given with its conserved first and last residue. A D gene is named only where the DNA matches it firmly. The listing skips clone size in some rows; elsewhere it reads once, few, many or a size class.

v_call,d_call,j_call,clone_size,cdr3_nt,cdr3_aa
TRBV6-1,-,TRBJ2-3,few,TGTGCCAGCAGGACGAGTGGCACAGATACGCAGTATTTT,CASRTSGTDTQYF
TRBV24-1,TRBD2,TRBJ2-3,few,TGTGCCACCAGTGGGGGCGGGGGTGTTCGTGCAGATACGCAGTATTTT,CATSGGGGVRADTQYF
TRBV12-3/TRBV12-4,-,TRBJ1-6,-,TGTGCCAGTCTAAGGTGGGGCTATAATTCACCCCTCCGCTTT,CASLRWGYNSPLRF
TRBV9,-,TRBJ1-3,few,TGTGCCAGCAGCGCGCGGACGGACCCTCATAGCCCCATATATTTT,CASSARTDPHSPIYF
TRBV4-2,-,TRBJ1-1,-,TGTGCCAGCAGCCAAGGGGCGCTGGACAACACTGGAGCTTTCTTT,CASSQGALDNTGAFF
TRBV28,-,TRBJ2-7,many,TGTGCCAGCAGTTTCATCAGGGGCGCAGCCTACGAGCAGTACTTC,CASSFIRGAAYEQYF
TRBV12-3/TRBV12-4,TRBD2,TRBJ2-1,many,TGTGCCAGCAGTAAGACTAGCAACTCCTACAATGAGCAGTTCTTC,CASSKTSNSYNEQFF
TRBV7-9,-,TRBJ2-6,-,TGTGCCAGCAGCGGGACAAAGAGGACCTCTGGGGCCAACGTCCTGACTTTC,CASSGTKRTSGANVLTF
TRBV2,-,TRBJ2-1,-,TGTGCCAGCAGTTCACCGGGACCAGGGAACAATGAGCAGTTCTTC,CASSSPGPGNNEQFF
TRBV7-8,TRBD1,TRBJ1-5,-,TGTGCCAGCAGTCACATTGGACAGGGAGAGCAGCCCCAGCATTTT,CASSHIGQGEQPQHF
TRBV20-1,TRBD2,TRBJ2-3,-,TGCAGTGCTAACATCCAGCGGGGGACAGATACGCAGTATTTT,CSANIQRGTDTQYF
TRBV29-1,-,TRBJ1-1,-,TGCAGCGTTGAATTAGTCCACCCGGGGACTGAAGCTTTCTTT,CSVELVHPGTEAFF
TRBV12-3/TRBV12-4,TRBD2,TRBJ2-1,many,TGTGCCAGCAAGGCGGGAGTGGATGAGCAGTTCTTC,CASKAGVDEQFF
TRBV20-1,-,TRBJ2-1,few,TGCAGTGCCGCTCCCGCGCCTGTCTTCTATGAGCAGTTCTTC,CSAAPAPVFYEQFF
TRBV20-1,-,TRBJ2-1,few,TGCAGTGCTAGACCGACTAGTTTTGAGCAGTTCTTC,CSARPTSFEQFF
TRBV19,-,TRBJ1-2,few,TGTGCCAGTAGTATAGACCGGGACCAGCTTTTGGGCGGCTACACCTTC,CASSIDRDQLLGGYTF
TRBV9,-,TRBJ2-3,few,TGTGCCAGCAGCGCAGGGTGGGAGCCCACAGATACGCAGTATTTT,CASSAGWEPTDTQYF
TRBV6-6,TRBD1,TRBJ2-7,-,TGTGCCAGCAGTTACGATCCGGGACAGGGGATCTACGAGCAGTACTTC,CASSYDPGQGIYEQYF
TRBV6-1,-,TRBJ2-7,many,TGTGCCAGCAAGGAGGTCTGGCAGTACTTC,CASKEVWQYF
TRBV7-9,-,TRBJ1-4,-,TGTGCCAGCAGCACAAGAGAGGGTAATGAAAAACTGTTTTTT,CASSTREGNEKLFF